This TCR beta chain was identified during a study of a mutant IDH1 vaccine in newly diagnosed glioma. Study-wide context: The initiation of vaccination occurred 4-6 weeks after radiotherapy alone, or with temozolomide cycles. Prior therapy was radiotherapy, temozolomide, or both; most received both.

This clone is a singleton in its sample. Its cognate antigen is unknown. Findings and limits, study-wide: In 85% to 95% of patients, immune responses induced by the vaccine occurred.

Assay used: immunoSEQ multiplex PCR; TCRdb lists only in-frame clones, some missing. The table shows 30,000 to 45,000 clones, with 75% to 80% occurring only once. CDR1 and CDR2 (germline): MNHEY, SVGAGI. The CDR3 totals 14 residues. V was pared by 2 bases and J by 9 bases, with 5 bases of the junction left unmatched. The time point was: week 5, during vaccination. It was 300 ug of mutant IDH1 20-mer peptide that made up each vaccine dose, given with topical imiquimod. Patients carried new grade 3 or 4 IDH1-mutant astrocytomas lacking nuclear ATRX. The specimen comprised PBMCs, sampled from a glioma patient whose treatment included an IDH1 peptide vaccine. The V gene is TRBV6-5, the J gene TRBJ1-4, with 8 bases that match TRBD1. The origin of this receptor is a man aged 35-49 years with glioma. The CDR3 here is CASSYTTGGKKLFF. For the CDR3, the DNA is TGTGCCAGCAGTTACACCACAGGGGGAAAAAAACTGTTTTTT.